The clone carrying this T cell receptor (beta chain) is a singleton in its sample. As yet, its antigen is unknown. This record comes from a study of CD8 T cells in ankylosing spondylitis. V was pared by 4 bases and J by 1 base, with 13 bases between. The CDR3 loop spans 16 amino acids. Germline V lookup: CDR1 LNHDA, CDR2 SQIVND (reference sequence). TCRdb recomputed calls from the 5' RACE reads with MiXCR, one row per CDR3 protein. The profile shows 100,000 to 150,000 distinct CDR3 sequences, 10% to 12% of them singletons. Study-wide points: The authors reported significant enrichment of disease-linked clones in matched ankylosing spondylitis synovial fluid. Some of these motif variants have turned up before, in reports on reactive arthritis synovial fluid and blood.

The receptor's source is a female donor with ankylosing spondylitis or in good health (not recorded which). V and J are TRBV19 and TRBJ2-2; tentative D call: TRBD1 (6 bases). Source material: blood, either unsorted or a sorted T cell fraction (not recorded which). The CDR3 nucleotides read TGTGCCAGTAGTAGGGACATTAGTGTGAACACCGGGGAGCTGTTTTTT. Amino acid sequence: CASSRDISVNTGELFF.